This T cell receptor beta chain was profiled in a study of glioma-infiltrating T cells after dendritic cell vaccination. Study-wide context: Patients received autologous tumor lysate-pulsed dendritic cell vaccination between 2003 and 2012.

CDR3 length: 12 residues. Trimming took off 6 bases at V and 8 bases at J, with 10 bases between the two ends. The germline CDR1 and CDR2 sequences are KGHSH and LQKENI. Sequencing used immunoSEQ multiplex PCR; TCRdb keeps in-frame clones, though not all of them. The sample lists roughly 98,000 clones, around 84% occurring once. Regarding the study as a whole: Estimated pretreatment TIL content predicted outcome after dendritic cell vaccination.

Note on this clone: What it recognizes is unknown.

V and J are TRBV18 and TRBJ1-4, with D unresolved. The sequence derives from a human donor with glioblastoma. Sequenced material: blood, taken before dendritic cell vaccination. CDR3 in amino acids: CASSRLGEKLFF. CDR3 DNA: TGTGCCAGCTCGCGACTTGGCGAAAAACTGTTTTTT.